These T cell receptor beta chains were read from a single sample in a study of T cells in localized non-small cell lung cancer. Data came from immunoSEQ multiplex PCR; TCRdb stores just in-frame clones and leaves some out. The sample carries 800 to 1,200 clones, roughly 30% recorded once. The sequences come from normal lung tissue next to the tumor, collected before any cancer treatment. The receptors were sampled from a female donor aged 60 or older with stage I lung adenocarcinoma. The CDR3 runs from the conserved cysteine through the conserved F or W. The order of the fields is clone size, D gene, J gene, V gene, CDR3 protein, CDR3 DNA. The D gene is left open where the match is weak. Only some rows state a clone size, as once, few, many or a class for expanded clones.

>few|-|TRBJ2-1|TRBV19
CASRADRSSYNEQFF
TGTGCCAGCCGAGCGGACAGAAGCTCCTACAATGAGCAGTTCTTC
>-|-|TRBJ2-5|TRBV30
CAWSAPRTQYF
TGTGCCTGGAGTGCCCCGCGGACCCAGTACTTC
>medium-sized|-|TRBJ1-2|TRBV11-3
CASSLEQRGYGYTF
TGTGCCAGCAGCTTAGAGCAGAGGGGCTATGGCTACACCTTC
>-|TRBD1|TRBJ1-2|TRBV29-1
CSVRRGRLYGYTF
TGCAGCGTTCGCAGGGGGCGCCTCTATGGCTACACCTTC
>-|-|TRBJ2-7|TRBV6-8
CASRPTAGQSEQYF
TGTGCCAGCAGACCGACCGCCGGACAGAGTGAGCAGTACTTC
>-|TRBD1|TRBJ1-1|TRBV29-1
CSEDRGAGTEAFF
TGCAGCGAGGACAGGGGAGCGGGCACTGAAGCTTTCTTT
>-|-|TRBJ2-7|TRBV28
CASRPKTYSSYEQYF
TGTGCCAGCCGACCTAAGACCTATAGCTCCTACGAGCAGTACTTC
>once|TRBD1|TRBJ1-5|TRBV19
CASSMGDRGIYQPQHF
TGTGCCAGTAGTATGGGGGACAGGGGGATTTATCAGCCCCAGCATTTT
>large|-|TRBJ2-6|TRBV11-3
CASRVTQAPGANVLTF
TGTGCCAGCAGAGTAACTCAGGCCCCCGGAGCCAACGTCCTGACTTTC
>few|-|TRBJ1-1|TRBV18
CASSPRRQSNTEAFF
TGTGCCAGCTCACCACGACGACAGTCGAACACTGAAGCTTTCTTT
>-|-|TRBJ2-5|TRBV19
CASSRGSGISQYF
TGTGCCTCGAGTAGAGGATCGGGGATCTCCCAGTACTTC
>-|-|TRBJ1-3|TRBV14
CASSPQGVGIGGNTIYF
TGTGCCAGCAGCCCCCAAGGAGTGGGAATCGGTGGAAACACCATATATTTT
>-|TRBD1|TRBJ1-3|TRBV11-3
CASSTGALLSGNTIYF
TGTGCCAGCTCGACAGGGGCACTTCTCTCTGGAAACACCATATATTTT
>few|-|TRBJ2-5|TRBV11-3
CASTVLLPGETQYF
TGTGCCAGCACCGTCCTCTTACCTGGGGAGACCCAGTACTTC
>-|-|TRBJ1-1|TRBV16
CASSQSATNTEAFF
TGTGCCAGCAGCCAATCGGCGACGAACACTGAAGCTTTCTTT
>few|-|TRBJ2-7|TRBV6-8
CASSTLTSGSYEQYF
TGTGCCAGCAGTACCTTGACTAGTGGGTCCTACGAGCAGTACTTC
>large|-|TRBJ1-4|TRBV30
CARRVNPNEKLFF
TGTGCCCGACGAGTGAACCCGAATGAAAAACTGTTTTTT
>-|-|TRBJ1-4|TRBV19
CASSRVRNEKLFF
TGTGCCAGTAGTAGGGTGCGGAATGAAAAACTGTTTTTT
>few|TRBD2|TRBJ2-1|TRBV9
CASSVSGGPYNEQFF
TGTGCCAGCAGCGTAAGCGGGGGACCCTACAATGAGCAGTTCTTC
>few|-|TRBJ1-3|TRBV30
CAWSLTGSSSGNTIYF
TGTGCCTGGAGTCTAACAGGGTCAAGCTCTGGAAACACCATATATTTT
>few|TRBD1|TRBJ2-5|TRBV18
CASSLRQGGALGEIQYF
TGTGCCAGCTCACTGAGACAGGGGGGAGCTCTAGGAGAGATCCAGTACTTC
>few|-|TRBJ1-4|TRBV28
CASSFLGEKLFF
TGTGCCAGCAGTTTTTTGGGTGAAAAACTGTTTTTT
>-|TRBD1|TRBJ1-1|TRBV19
CATQRGLGTEAFF
TGTGCCACCCAGAGGGGGCTCGGCACTGAAGCTTTCTTT
>medium-sized|-|TRBJ1-2|TRBV11-3
CASSLVRFKGHGYTF
TGTGCCAGCAGCTTAGTGAGATTTAAGGGGCATGGCTACACCTTC
>large|TRBD2|TRBJ2-2|TRBV6-8
CASSSQMSGRALSGELFF
TGTGCCAGCAGTTCCCAAATGAGCGGGAGGGCCTTATCCGGGGAGCTGTTTTTT
>few|-|TRBJ2-1|TRBV6-8
CASRSRGGEQFF
TGTGCCAGCCGGTCGAGGGGGGGTGAGCAGTTCTTC
>-|-|TRBJ1-1|TRBV9
CASSAAPTPNTEAFF
TGTGCCAGCAGCGCTGCTCCGACGCCGAACACTGAAGCTTTCTTT
>few|-|TRBJ2-2|TRBV12-5
CASGLTAGAGELFF
TGTGCTAGTGGTTTGACCGCAGGGGCCGGGGAGCTGTTTTTT
>once|-|TRBJ2-2|TRBV18
CASSPSTGAVGELFF
TGTGCCAGCTCACCTTCGACAGGAGCGGTCGGGGAGCTGTTTTTT
>-|-|TRBJ1-3|TRBV18
CASSPKDFWSTIYF
TGTGCCAGCTCACCAAAGGACTTTTGGAGCACCATATATTTT
>-|-|TRBJ2-2|TRBV11-3
CASSMKTVNTGELFF
TGTGCCAGCAGCATGAAGACTGTTAACACCGGGGAGCTGTTTTTT
>-|TRBD1|TRBJ1-2|TRBV28
CASSLGQGIQPGYGYTF
TGTGCCAGCAGTTTGGGACAGGGAATCCAACCCGGCTATGGCTACACCTTC
>few|-|TRBJ2-2|TRBV9
CASSEVRTGELFF
TGTGCCAGCAGTGAAGTCCGAACCGGGGAGCTGTTTTTT
>large|TRBD2|TRBJ2-1|TRBV6-8
CASSEGLAGVDNEQFF
TGTGCCAGCAGTGAGGGACTAGCGGGAGTAGATAATGAGCAGTTCTTC
>-|-|TRBJ1-3|TRBV9
CASSVSHYSGNTIYF
TGTGCCAGCAGCGTATCGCATTACTCTGGAAACACCATATATTTT
>few|-|TRBJ1-2|TRBV11-3
CASSLDSGVGGYTF
TGTGCCAGCAGCTTAGATTCCGGAGTCGGAGGCTACACCTTC
>few|TRBD1|TRBJ2-2|TRBV28
CASGQGAGELFF
TGTGCCAGCGGACAGGGGGCCGGGGAGCTGTTTTTT
>-|TRBD1|TRBJ1-1|TRBV11-3
CASSIGQGKNTEAFF
TGTGCCAGCAGCATAGGACAGGGGAAGAACACTGAAGCTTTCTTT
>medium-sized|-|TRBJ2-7|TRBV11-3
CASSLAGERYEQYF
TGTGCCAGCAGCTTGGCTGGCGAGCGCTACGAGCAGTACTTC
>few|TRBD1|TRBJ1-4|TRBV18
CASSQSEQGAGEKLFF
TGTGCCAGCTCACAATCCGAACAGGGGGCGGGAGAAAAACTGTTTTTT
>few|-|TRBJ1-2|TRBV9
CASSVGLNYGYTF
TGTGCCAGCAGCGTAGGACTGAACTATGGCTACACCTTC
>-|TRBD1|TRBJ1-4|TRBV29-1
CSVAPDRAQEKLFF
TGCAGCGTTGCCCCGGACAGGGCGCAGGAAAAACTGTTTTTT
>large|-|TRBJ1-1|TRBV5-1
CASSLGVGVTEAFF
TGCGCCAGCAGCTTGGGCGTGGGGGTCACTGAAGCTTTCTTT
>few|-|TRBJ1-5|TRBV15
CATSSGWGTNQPQHF
TGTGCCACCAGCAGTGGCTGGGGGACCAATCAGCCCCAGCATTTT
>few|-|TRBJ2-7|TRBV19
CASSRDTTYEQYF
TGTGCCAGTAGCCGGGACACAACCTACGAGCAGTACTTC